Shown below are 10 T cell receptor beta chains from a single sample sequenced in a study of blood T cell repertoires in COVID-19. Profiled with immunoSEQ multiplex PCR; TCRdb holds only in-frame clones, not every one. The sample gives a few hundred thousand clones, around 81% of which show up once; roughly 14% is in the top ten. The sequencing sample was made of peripheral blood. These receptors were taken from a person aged 65 to 79 with COVID-19, enrolled during active disease.

This clone was seen just once. The V gene is TRBV7-3, the J gene TRBJ2-5; 8 bases align to TRBD1. The CDR3 is 16 residues long. Trimming removed 2 bases from V and 4 bases from J; junction bases left unmatched: 9. The V gene's germline CDR1 is SGHTA and CDR2 FQGTGA. The CDR3, as DNA: TGTGCCAGCAGCTTAGGTGCGGCAGGGGGCCGAGAGACCCAGTACTTC. The encoded protein is CASSLGAAGGRETQYF.

This clone was counted a single time. V is TRBV19 and J is TRBJ1-5; 9 bases agree with TRBD1. The germline V gene encodes CDR1 LNHDA and CDR2 SQIVND (reference sequence). The CDR3 runs 18 residues. After removal of 2 bases from V and 0 bases from J, the junction contained 8 bases not matched to a gene. CDR3 loop: CASSITGTGSYSNQPQHF. In DNA form, the CDR3 reads TGTGCCAGTAGTATAACCGGGACAGGGAGTTATAGCAATCAGCCCCAGCATTTT.

This clone showed up just once. The V and J genes are TRBV9 and TRBJ2-3, with D possibly matching TRBD2 (6 bases). V gave up 2 bases and J gave up 6 bases, with 16 bases separating them. This CDR3 has 15 amino acids. Germline V gene lookup returns CDR1 SGDLS and CDR2 YYNGEE. CDR3 nucleotide sequence: TGTGCCAGCAGCGTCACGGGAGCCCTCGGTGATACGCAGTATTTT. It yields the protein CASSVTGALGDTQYF.

This chain joins TRBV29-1 and TRBJ1-2; 9 positions match TRBD1. The CDR3 runs to 15 residues. Germline loops: CDR1 SQVTM, CDR2 ANQGSEA. J lost 4 bases, V lost 6 bases, and 12 bases had no gene match. CDR3 sequence: CSVPRTGALLYGYTF. In nucleotides, the CDR3 is TGCAGCGTCCCTCGGACAGGGGCTTTGCTCTATGGCTACACCTTC.

The chain couples TRBV7-9 to TRBJ1-4; D ambiguous. Trimming left V 1 base short and J 7 bases short, with 10 bases between. This CDR3 has 14 amino acids. Per the germline V gene, CDR1 is SEHNR and CDR2 is FQNEAQ (reference sequence). CDR3 in DNA: TGTGCCAGCAGCTTAGTTGGTTCGGGTGAAAAACTGTTTTTT. Translation: CASSLVGSGEKLFF.

The V gene is TRBV7-8, the J gene TRBJ1-2; TRBD1 aligns across 8 bases. Germline V gives CDR1 SGHVS, CDR2 FQNEAQ. The CDR3 runs 16 residues. The J segment lost 5 bases and the V segment lost 2 bases, leaving 10 bases of the junction unmatched. The CDR3 nucleotides are TGTGCCAGCAGCTTAACGCCAGACAGGGGATCTTATGGCTACACCTTC. It encodes CASSLTPDRGSYGYTF.

This chain uses TRBV24-1 with TRBJ2-1, with TRBD2 as a possible D gene (5 bases). The germline V and J ends were trimmed by 3 bases and 10 bases, with 24 bases remaining between them. The CDR3 sequence is 17 residues long. In germline, CDR1 is KGHDR, CDR2 SFDVKD. The CDR3 DNA follows: TGTGCCACCAGTGATACGGGTTGGACGCGTGAAAGAGGGGAGCAGTTCTTC. Protein sequence: CATSDTGWTRERGEQFF.

J is TRBJ1-2 and V is TRBV4-3, with TRBD1 as a possible D gene (5 bases). This CDR3 spans 14 amino acids. Germline assignment: CDR1 LGHNA and CDR2 YSLEER. V was clipped by 3 bases and J by 8 bases, with 16 bases between them. CDR3 nucleotides: TGCGCCAGCAGCCAGGTCGTCAGGGAGGGAGGCTACACCTTC. This sequence encodes CASSQVVREGGYTF.

The rearrangement joins TRBV19 to TRBJ1-5; D call uncertain. Trimming pared 7 bases from V and 1 base from J, leaving 14 bases between. Germline V gene lookup returns CDR1 LNHDA and CDR2 SQIVND (reference sequence). The CDR3 spans 15 residues. CDR3 nucleotide sequence: TGTGCCAGTACCCCCGGGGTTTCGAGCAATCAGCCCCAGCATTTT. This encodes CASTPGVSSNQPQHF.

V usage is TRBV7-8 and J usage is TRBJ2-7, with D perhaps TRBD1 (5 bases). This CDR3 spans 14 amino acids. V was trimmed by 1 base and J by 2 bases, leaving 9 bases between them. Per the germline V gene, CDR1 is SGHVS and CDR2 is FQNEAQ. CDR3 sequence reads: CASSLGTLTYEQYF. The CDR3, as DNA: TGTGCCAGCAGCTTAGGGACATTGACCTACGAGCAGTACTTC.